This TCR beta chain derives from a study of blood T cell repertoires in COVID-19. Study-wide context: Samples taken during acute and convalescent COVID-19 were collected in the United States, Italy and Spain. The cDNA or gDNA used as material had been derived from T cells, B-cell-depleted T cells, or PBMCs.

Germline assignment: CDR1 LGHDT and CDR2 YNNKEL (reference sequence). Trimming shortened V by 4 bases and J by 5 bases, and 17 bases separated the two germline ends. This CDR3 is 15 amino acids long. In the authors' methods: Researchers report that nucleated cell counts were estimated from reference gene primer amplification. Clones were sequenced by immunoSEQ multiplex PCR, and TCRdb holds only the in-frame ones, with some missing. D and trimming were read from the DNA, whereas the V and J calls and clone size are those reported in that table. Seen here are some 45,000 clones, 92% observed once, and the top ten hold under 9.5%.

This sequence was found in a man in his fifties with active COVID-19. V usage is TRBV3-1 (or the pseudogene TRBV3-2) and J usage is TRBJ1-1; perhaps TRBD1 as D (5 bases). Specimen: peripheral blood. DNA of the CDR3: TGTGCCAGCAGCCGCATCTCCCAGGGAAGGACTGAAGCTTTCTTT. Protein product: CASSRISQGRTEAFF.